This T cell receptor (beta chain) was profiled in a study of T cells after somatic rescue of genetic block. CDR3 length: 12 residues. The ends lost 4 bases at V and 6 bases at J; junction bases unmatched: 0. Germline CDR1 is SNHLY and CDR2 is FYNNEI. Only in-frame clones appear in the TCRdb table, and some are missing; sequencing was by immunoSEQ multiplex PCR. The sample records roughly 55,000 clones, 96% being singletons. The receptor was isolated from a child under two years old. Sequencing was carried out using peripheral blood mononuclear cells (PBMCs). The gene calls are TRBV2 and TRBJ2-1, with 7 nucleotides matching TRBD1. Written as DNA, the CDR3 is TGTGCCAGCAGTGGGGACAGCAATGAGCAGTTCTTC. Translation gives CASSGDSNEQFF.